This record covers a single T cell receptor beta chain. Its antigen remains unidentified. This specimen belongs to a study of a mutant IDH1 vaccine in newly diagnosed glioma. The time point: week 5, during vaccination. Topical imiquimod accompanied each vaccine dose, which consisted of 300 ug of mutant IDH1 20-mer peptide. The donors had new WHO grade 3 or 4 astrocytomas; these were IDH1-mutant and ATRX-lost. CDR1 is MNHNS, CDR2 SASEGT, per germline. V was cut by 2 bases and J by 0 bases, with 12 bases left in between. There are 16 residues in the CDR3. The table came from immunoSEQ multiplex PCR; TCRdb's copy has only in-frame clones and leaves some out. The table records about 51,000 clones, 78% of them present only once.

The material was PBMCs, obtained from a glioma patient whose treatment included an IDH1 peptide vaccine. The V call is TRBV6-1, the J call TRBJ2-3; D uncertain. The sequence came from a man aged 50 or older with glioma. The CDR3 DNA is TGTGCCAGCAGTGAACAGCCACAAACTAGCACAGATACGCAGTATTTT. Protein product: CASSEQPQTSTDTQYF.